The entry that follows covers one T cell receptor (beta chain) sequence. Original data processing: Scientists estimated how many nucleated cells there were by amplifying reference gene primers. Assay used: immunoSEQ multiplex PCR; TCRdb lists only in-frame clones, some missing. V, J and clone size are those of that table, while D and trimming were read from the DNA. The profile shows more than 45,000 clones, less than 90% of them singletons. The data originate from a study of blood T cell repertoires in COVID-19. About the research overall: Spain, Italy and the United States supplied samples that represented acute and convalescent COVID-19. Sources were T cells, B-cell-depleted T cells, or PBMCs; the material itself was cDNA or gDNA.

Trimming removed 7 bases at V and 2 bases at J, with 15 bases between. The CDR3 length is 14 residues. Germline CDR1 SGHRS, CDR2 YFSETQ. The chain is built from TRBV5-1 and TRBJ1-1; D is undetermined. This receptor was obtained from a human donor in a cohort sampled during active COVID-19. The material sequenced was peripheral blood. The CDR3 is CASFSSGLNTEAFF. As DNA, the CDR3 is TGCGCCAGCTTCTCCTCGGGGTTAAACACTGAAGCTTTCTTT.